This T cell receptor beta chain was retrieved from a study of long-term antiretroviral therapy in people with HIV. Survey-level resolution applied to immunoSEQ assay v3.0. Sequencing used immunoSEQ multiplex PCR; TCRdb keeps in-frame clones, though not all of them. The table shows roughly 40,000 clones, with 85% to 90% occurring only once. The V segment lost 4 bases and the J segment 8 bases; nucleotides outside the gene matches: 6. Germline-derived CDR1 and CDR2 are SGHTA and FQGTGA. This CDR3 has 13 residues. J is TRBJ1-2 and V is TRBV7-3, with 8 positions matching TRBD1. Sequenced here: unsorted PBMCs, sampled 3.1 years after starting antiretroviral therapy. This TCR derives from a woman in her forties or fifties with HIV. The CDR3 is CASSSTGGRGYTF. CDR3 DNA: TGTGCCAGCAGCTCCACAGGGGGACGCGGCTACACCTTC.